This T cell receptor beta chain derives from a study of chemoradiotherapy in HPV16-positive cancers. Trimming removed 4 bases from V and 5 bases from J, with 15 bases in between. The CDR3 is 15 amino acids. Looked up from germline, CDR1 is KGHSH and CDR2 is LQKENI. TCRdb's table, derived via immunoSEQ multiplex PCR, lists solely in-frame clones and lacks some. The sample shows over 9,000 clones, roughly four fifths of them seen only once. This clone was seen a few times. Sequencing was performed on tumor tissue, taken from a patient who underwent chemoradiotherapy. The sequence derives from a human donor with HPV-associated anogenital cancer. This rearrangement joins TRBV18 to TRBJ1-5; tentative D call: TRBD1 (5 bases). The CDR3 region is CASSQQGRADQPQHF. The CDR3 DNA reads TGTGCCAGCTCACAGCAAGGCAGGGCTGATCAGCCCCAGCATTTT. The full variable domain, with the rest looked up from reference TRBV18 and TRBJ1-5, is NAGVMQNPRHLVRRRGQEARLRCSPMKGHSHVYWYRQLPEEGLKFMVYLQKENIIDESGMPKERFSAEFPKEGPSILRIQQVVRGDSAAYFCASSQQGRADQPQHFGDGTRLSIL.